These 8 T cell receptor beta chains were sequenced from one sample in a study of blood T cell repertoires in COVID-19. The table came from immunoSEQ multiplex PCR; TCRdb's copy has only in-frame clones and leaves some out. The sample consists of a few hundred thousand clones, 80% to 85% of them appearing once. The material sequenced was peripheral blood. These receptors came from a person aged 70 to 85 with COVID-19, enrolled during active disease.

The CDR3 is CATSEAGGEQYF. Here the CDR3 DNA reads TGTGCCACCAGTGAAGCAGGGGGCGAGCAGTACTTC. The genes are TRBV24-1 and TRBJ2-7; 7 nucleotides agree with TRBD1. CDR1 and CDR2 (germline): KGHDR, SFDVKD. With V trimmed by 4 bases and J by 6 bases, 2 bases remained unmatched. The CDR3 sequence is 12 residues long.

This clone was found a few times. V is TRBV27 and J is TRBJ1-2; 7 bases map to TRBD1. Looked up from germline, CDR1 is MNHEY and CDR2 is SMNVEV (reference sequence). CDR3 length: 15 amino acids. With 5 bases clipped from V and 0 bases from J, the junction kept 6 bases outside the gene matches. CDR3 DNA: TGTGCCAGCAGTCCAGGACAGGTAGCTAACTATGGCTACACCTTC. It encodes CASSPGQVANYGYTF.

A single count supports this clone. The chain links TRBV7-3 to TRBJ1-2, with a possible D match to TRBD1 (6 bases). The germline gives CDR1 SGHTA, CDR2 FQGTGA. The CDR3 is 16 amino acids. V was trimmed by 4 bases and J by 8 bases, leaving 23 bases between them. This CDR3 is CASSYGPRGGSGGYTF. In DNA form, the CDR3 reads TGTGCCAGCAGCTACGGACCACGGGGGGGCAGTGGCGGCTACACCTTC.

The rearrangement uses TRBV11-3 and TRBJ2-2; 8 bases align to TRBD1. The CDR3 is made up of 15 amino acids. The germline V gene has CDR1 SGHNT and CDR2 YENEEA. Trimming took 3 bases from V and 0 from J; bases not matched to a gene: 0. Here the CDR3 reads CASSLGQANTGELFF. DNA for the CDR3: TGTGCCAGCAGCTTGGGACAGGCGAACACCGGGGAGCTGTTTTTT.

J is TRBJ1-6 and V is TRBV11-2; maybe TRBD1 (5 bases). This CDR3 has 15 amino acids. Germline V gene sequence: CDR1 SGHAT, CDR2 FQNNGV. Trimming cost V 5 bases and J 9 bases, with 17 bases left between them. Here the CDR3 DNA reads TGTGCCAGCAGCCCTGCTGGTCAGGGTACTTCACCCCTCCACTTT. Translated, it gives CASSPAGQGTSPLHF.

The V call is TRBV6-2 or TRBV6-3, the J call TRBJ1-4, with TRBD1 matching 8 bases. This CDR3 contains 16 residues. In germline, CDR1 is MNHEY, CDR2 SVGEGT. After removal of 5 bases from V and 8 bases from J, the junction contained 13 bases not matched to a gene. In DNA form, the CDR3 reads TGTGCCAGCAGTCGCATCGGACAGGGCGGAGGAGAAAAACTGTTTTTT. The encoded protein is CASSRIGQGGGEKLFF.

This clone was observed once. This chain uses TRBV6-2 or TRBV6-3 with TRBJ2-4; the match to TRBD2 covers 10 bases. The CDR3 sequence is 16 residues long. The V gene's germline CDR1 is MNHEY and CDR2 SVGEGT. J gave up 7 bases and V 4 bases, and 10 bases lay outside the gene matches. CDR3 bases: TGTGCCAGCAGTTCCCGAAAAGCGGGAGGGGGGAACATTCAGTACTTC. Translation: CASSSRKAGGGNIQYF.

The chain joins TRBV9 to TRBJ2-2; possibly TRBD2 for D (5 bases). V gave up 0 bases and J gave up 4 bases, with 7 bases separating them. The CDR3 has 14 amino acids. Germline CDR1 SGDLS, CDR2 YYNGEE. The DNA for the CDR3 is TGTGCCAGCAGCGTAGGAGGGAGCACCGGGGAGCTGTTTTTT. It is translated as CASSVGGSTGELFF.